These T cell receptor beta chains were read from a single sample in a study of blood T cell repertoires in COVID-19. Profiling relied on immunoSEQ multiplex PCR, and the TCRdb table lists in-frame clones only, not all of them. The data hold over 85,000 clones, with around 82% observed a single time. The sequenced sample was peripheral blood. The receptor set was obtained from an older woman with acute or convalescent COVID-19. The CDR3 runs from the conserved cysteine through the conserved F or W. A D gene is named only where the DNA matches it firmly. Clone size appears in some rows only: once, few, many, or a class for an expanded clone.

clone_size	d_call	v_call	j_call	cdr3_aa	cdr3_nt
NA	TRBD2	TRBV5-1	TRBJ2-5	CASSFYPGGPETQYF	TGCGCCAGCAGCTTCTACCCGGGGGGGCCGGAGACCCAGTACTTC
NA	TRBD2	TRBV4-3	TRBJ2-5	CASSQTETSGGWETQYF	TGCGCCAGCAGCCAAACTGAGACTAGCGGGGGATGGGAGACCCAGTACTTC
NA	NA	TRBV6-1	TRBJ2-1	CASSEYHSSTEQFF	TGTGCCAGCAGTGAATACCATAGTAGCACTGAGCAGTTCTTC
NA	NA	TRBV6-4	TRBJ2-1	CASSGGPSSYNEQFF	TGTGCCAGCAGTGGGGGCCCGAGCTCCTACAATGAGCAGTTCTTC
NA	NA	TRBV5-1	TRBJ2-3	CASSFLGGADTQYF	TGCGCCAGCAGCTTCTTAGGCGGCGCAGATACGCAGTATTTT
NA	TRBD2	TRBV2	TRBJ2-5	CASTFSGGIQETQYF	TGTGCCAGCACCTTCAGCGGGGGTATCCAAGAGACCCAGTACTTC
NA	TRBD1	TRBV18	TRBJ1-2	CASSPVGQNYGYTF	TGTGCCAGCTCACCGGTGGGACAGAACTATGGCTACACCTTC
NA	NA	TRBV24-1	TRBJ1-2	CATSDVMTEPYGYTF	TGTGCCACCAGTGACGTTATGACAGAACCCTATGGCTACACCTTC
NA	NA	TRBV19	TRBJ1-3	CASSTGQFSGNTIYF	TGTGCCAGTAGTACCGGACAGTTCTCTGGAAACACCATATATTTT
NA	TRBD1	TRBV30	TRBJ1-2	CAWSVDRGGYTF	TGTGCCTGGAGTGTGGACAGGGGAGGCTACACCTTC
NA	NA	TRBV6-1	TRBJ1-1	CASSEGGTNTEAFF	TGTGCCAGCAGTGAAGGGGGCACGAACACTGAAGCTTTCTTT
NA	NA	TRBV4-2	TRBJ2-4	CASSQDYLQAKNIQYF	TGTGCCAGCAGCCAAGACTACCTCCAAGCCAAAAACATTCAGTACTTC
NA	TRBD1	TRBV27	TRBJ2-7	CASRGQGMTYEQYF	TGTGCCAGCAGGGGACAGGGTATGACCTACGAGCAGTACTTC
NA	NA	TRBV15	TRBJ2-1	CATTAASGTSYNEQFF	TGTGCCACCACTGCGGCTTCGGGAACTTCCTACAATGAGCAGTTCTTC
few	TRBD2	TRBV7-9	TRBJ2-7	CASSFSGGDVPYEQYF	TGTGCCAGCAGCTTTAGCGGGGGGGACGTCCCCTACGAGCAGTACTTC
few	NA	TRBV6-2/TRBV6-3	TRBJ1-6	CASSYDNYNSPLHF	TGTGCCAGCAGTTACGACAATTATAATTCACCCCTCCACTTT
NA	NA	TRBV5-1	TRBJ2-5	CASSFPQSFQETQYF	TGCGCCAGCAGCTTTCCCCAGTCATTCCAAGAGACCCAGTACTTC